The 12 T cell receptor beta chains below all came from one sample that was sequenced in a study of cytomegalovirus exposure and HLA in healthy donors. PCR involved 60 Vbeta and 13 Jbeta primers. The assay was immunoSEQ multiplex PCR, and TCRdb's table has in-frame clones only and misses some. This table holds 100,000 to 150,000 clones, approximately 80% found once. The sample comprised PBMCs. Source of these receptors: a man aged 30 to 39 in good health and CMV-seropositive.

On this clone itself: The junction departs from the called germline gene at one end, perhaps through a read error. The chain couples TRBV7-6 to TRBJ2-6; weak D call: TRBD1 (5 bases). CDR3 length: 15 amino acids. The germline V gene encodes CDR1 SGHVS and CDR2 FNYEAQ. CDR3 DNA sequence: TGTGCCAGCAGCTTAAGGCTCTCTGGGGCCAACGGCCTGACTTTC. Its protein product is CASSLRLSGANGLTF.

The CDR3 DNA is TGTGCCAGCAGCTCGCTCGGACAGGGGAAGGCCTACGAGCAGTACTTC. Its protein is CASSSLGQGKAYEQYF. V gene TRBV7-9 combines with J gene TRBJ2-7; 9 bases fit TRBD1. The V gene end was trimmed by 4 bases and the J gene end by 2 bases; junction bases not matched to a gene: 9. There are 16 residues in the CDR3. Germline loops: CDR1 SEHNR, CDR2 FQNEAQ (reference sequence).

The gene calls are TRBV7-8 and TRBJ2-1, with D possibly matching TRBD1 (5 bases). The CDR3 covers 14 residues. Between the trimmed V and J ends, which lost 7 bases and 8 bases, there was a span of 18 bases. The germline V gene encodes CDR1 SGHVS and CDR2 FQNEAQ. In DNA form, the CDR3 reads TGTGCCAGCACCCCGTTGGGGCGTGTCCATGAGCAGTTCTTC. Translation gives CASTPLGRVHEQFF.

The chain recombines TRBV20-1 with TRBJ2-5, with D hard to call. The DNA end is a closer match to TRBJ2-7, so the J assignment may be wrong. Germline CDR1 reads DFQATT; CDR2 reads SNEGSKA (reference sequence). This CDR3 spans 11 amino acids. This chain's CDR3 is CSAQSYYEQYF. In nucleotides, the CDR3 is TGCAGTGCTCAGAGTTACTACGAGCAGTACTTC.

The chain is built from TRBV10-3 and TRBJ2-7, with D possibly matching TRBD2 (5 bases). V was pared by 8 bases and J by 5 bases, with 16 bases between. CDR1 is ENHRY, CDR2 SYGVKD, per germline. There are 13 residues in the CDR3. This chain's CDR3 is CAIDGGGLNEQYF. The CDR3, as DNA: TGTGCCATCGACGGAGGAGGACTTAACGAGCAGTACTTC.

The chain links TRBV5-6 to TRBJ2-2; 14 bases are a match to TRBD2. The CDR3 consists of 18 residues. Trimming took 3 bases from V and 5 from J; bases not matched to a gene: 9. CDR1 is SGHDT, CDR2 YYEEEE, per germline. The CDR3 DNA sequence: TGTGCCAGCAGCTCGGGACTAGCGGGGGCTCTGAGGACCGGGGAGCTGTTTTTT. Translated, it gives CASSSGLAGALRTGELFF. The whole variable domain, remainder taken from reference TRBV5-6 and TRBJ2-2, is DAGVTQSPTHLIKTRGQQVTLRCSPKSGHDTVSWYQQALGQGPQFIFQYYEEEERQRGNFPDRFSGHQFPNYSSELNVNALLLGDSALYLCASSSGLAGALRTGELFFGEGSRLTVL.

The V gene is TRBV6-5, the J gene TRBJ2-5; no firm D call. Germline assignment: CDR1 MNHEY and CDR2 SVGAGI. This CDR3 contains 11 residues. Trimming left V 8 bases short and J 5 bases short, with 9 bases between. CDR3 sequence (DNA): TGTGCCAGCGAGTTCATGGAGACCCAGTACTTC. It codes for CASEFMETQYF.

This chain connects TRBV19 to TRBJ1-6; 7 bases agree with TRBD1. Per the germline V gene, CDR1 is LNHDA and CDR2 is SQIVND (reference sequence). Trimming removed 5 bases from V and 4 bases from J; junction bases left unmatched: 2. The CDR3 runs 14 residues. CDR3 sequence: CASSVGQYNSPLHF. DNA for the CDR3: TGTGCCAGTAGTGTGGGACAGTATAATTCACCCCTCCACTTT.

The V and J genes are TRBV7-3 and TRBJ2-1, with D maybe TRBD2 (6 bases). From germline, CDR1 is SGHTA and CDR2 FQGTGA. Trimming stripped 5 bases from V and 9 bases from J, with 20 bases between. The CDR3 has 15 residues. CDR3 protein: CASSLSGGEDTEQFF. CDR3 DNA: TGTGCCAGCAGCCTCTCAGGCGGGGAAGATACTGAGCAGTTCTTC.

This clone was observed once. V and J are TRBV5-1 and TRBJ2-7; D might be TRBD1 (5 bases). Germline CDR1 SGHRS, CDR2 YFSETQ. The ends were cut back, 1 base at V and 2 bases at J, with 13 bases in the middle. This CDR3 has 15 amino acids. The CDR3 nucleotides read TGCGCCAGCAGCTTGTCTCCCAGGGATGCCTACGAGCAGTACTTC. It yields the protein CASSLSPRDAYEQYF.

Here the CDR3 reads CASSLQLQRGGRVGEQFF. The CDR3 nucleotides are TGTGCCAGCAGTTTACAACTCCAGCGGGGGGGCCGAGTAGGTGAGCAGTTCTTC. The chain is built from TRBV27 and TRBJ2-1, with 10 bases fitting TRBD2. Per the germline V gene, CDR1 is MNHEY and CDR2 is SMNVEV (reference sequence). V shed 2 bases and J 9 bases; nucleotides not matched to a gene: 16. The length of the CDR3 is 18 residues.

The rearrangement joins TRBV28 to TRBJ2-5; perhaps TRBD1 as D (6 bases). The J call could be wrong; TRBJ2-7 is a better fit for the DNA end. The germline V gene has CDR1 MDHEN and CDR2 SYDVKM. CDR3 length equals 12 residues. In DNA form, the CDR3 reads TGTGCCAGCAACGGACAGTCATACGAGCAGTACTTC. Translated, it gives CASNGQSYEQYF.